This T cell receptor beta chain appears in the sequencing data of a study of control samples from healthy donors and cancer patients. CDR1 is SGHRS, CDR2 YFSETQ, per germline. Trimming removed 1 base from V and 0 bases from J, with 10 bases in between. This CDR3 spans 15 amino acids. This table comes from immunoSEQ multiplex PCR, and its TCRdb copy is limited to in-frame clones, with some not included. This table holds under 150,000 clones, around 88% found once. This rearrangement joins TRBV5-1 to TRBJ1-1; D is uncertain. The TCR sequence derives from a man aged 35-49 years in good health. The sequenced material came from blood. The CDR3 DNA reads as TGCGCCAGCAGCTTGTGGAATCTCGTGAACACTGAAGCTTTCTTT. Amino acids: CASSLWNLVNTEAFF.